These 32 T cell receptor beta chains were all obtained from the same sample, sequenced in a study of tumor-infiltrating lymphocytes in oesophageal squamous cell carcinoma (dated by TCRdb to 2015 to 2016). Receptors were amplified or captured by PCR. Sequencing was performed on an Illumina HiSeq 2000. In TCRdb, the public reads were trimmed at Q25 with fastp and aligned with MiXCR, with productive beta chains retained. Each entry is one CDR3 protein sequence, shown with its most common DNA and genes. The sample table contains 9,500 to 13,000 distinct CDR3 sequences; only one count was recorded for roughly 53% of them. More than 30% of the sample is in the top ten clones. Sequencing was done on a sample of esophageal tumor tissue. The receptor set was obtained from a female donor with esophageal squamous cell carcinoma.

In DNA form, the CDR3 reads TGTGCCAGCAGTTGGGGACTTACGAACACTGAAGCTTTCTTT. Translated: CASSWGLTNTEAFF. V is TRBV7-2 and J is TRBJ2-3; D possibly corresponds to TRBD1 (5 bases). TRBJ1-1 matches the DNA end more closely, so the J call is doubtful. CDR1 and CDR2 (germline): SGHTA, FQGNSA. The length of the CDR3 is 14 residues.

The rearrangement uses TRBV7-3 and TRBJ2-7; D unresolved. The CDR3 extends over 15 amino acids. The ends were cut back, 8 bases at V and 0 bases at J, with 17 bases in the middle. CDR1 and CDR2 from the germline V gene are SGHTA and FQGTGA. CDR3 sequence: CASPERTKSSYEQYF. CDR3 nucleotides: TGTGCCAGCCCAGAGAGGACGAAGAGCTCCTACGAGCAGTACTTC.

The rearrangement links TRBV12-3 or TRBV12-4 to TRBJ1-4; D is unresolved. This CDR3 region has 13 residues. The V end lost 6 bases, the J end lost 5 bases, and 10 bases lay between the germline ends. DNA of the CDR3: TGTGCCAGCAGACGCGGACCAAATGAAAAACTGTTTTTT. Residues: CASRRGPNEKLFF.

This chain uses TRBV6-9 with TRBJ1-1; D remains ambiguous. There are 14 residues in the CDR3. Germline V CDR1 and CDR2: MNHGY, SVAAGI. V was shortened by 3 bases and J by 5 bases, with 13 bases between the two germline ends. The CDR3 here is CASSYSKGRTEAFF. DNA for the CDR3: TGTGCCAGCAGTTACTCGAAAGGGAGGACTGAAGCTTTCTTT.

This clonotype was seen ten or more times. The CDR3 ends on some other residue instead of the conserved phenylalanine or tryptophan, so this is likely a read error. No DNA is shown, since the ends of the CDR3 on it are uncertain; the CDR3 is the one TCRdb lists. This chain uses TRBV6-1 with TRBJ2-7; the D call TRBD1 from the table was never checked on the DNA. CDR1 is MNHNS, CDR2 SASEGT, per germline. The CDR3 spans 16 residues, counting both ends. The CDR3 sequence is CASRGTGGFYGYTFGS.

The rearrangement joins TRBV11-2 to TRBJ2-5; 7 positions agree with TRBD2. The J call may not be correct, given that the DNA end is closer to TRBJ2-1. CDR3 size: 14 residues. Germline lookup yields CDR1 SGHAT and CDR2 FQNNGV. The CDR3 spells CASSLGGGGNEQFF. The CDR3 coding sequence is TGTGCCAGCAGCTTAGGCGGGGGAGGGAATGAGCAGTTCTTC.

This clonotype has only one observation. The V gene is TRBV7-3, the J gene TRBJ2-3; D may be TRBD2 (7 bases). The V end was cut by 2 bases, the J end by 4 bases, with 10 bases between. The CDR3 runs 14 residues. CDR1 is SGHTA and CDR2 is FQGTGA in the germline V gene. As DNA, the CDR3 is TGTGCCAGCAGCTTAGGGGGGGCCGCAGATACGCAGTATTTT. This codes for CASSLGGAADTQYF.

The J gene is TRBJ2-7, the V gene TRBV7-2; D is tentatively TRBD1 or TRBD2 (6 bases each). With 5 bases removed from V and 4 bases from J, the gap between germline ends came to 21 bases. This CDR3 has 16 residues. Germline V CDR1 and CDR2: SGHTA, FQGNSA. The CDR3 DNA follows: TGTGCCAGCAGCGAGTACACGGTGGGGGGCACGTACGAGCAGTACTTC. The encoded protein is CASSEYTVGGTYEQYF.

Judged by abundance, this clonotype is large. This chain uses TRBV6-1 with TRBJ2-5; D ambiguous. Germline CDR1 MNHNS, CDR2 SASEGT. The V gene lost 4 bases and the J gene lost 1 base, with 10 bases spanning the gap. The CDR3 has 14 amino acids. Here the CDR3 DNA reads TGTGCCAGCAGTGGAAGGGCGGTCCAAGAGACCCAGTACTTC. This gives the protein CASSGRAVQETQYF.

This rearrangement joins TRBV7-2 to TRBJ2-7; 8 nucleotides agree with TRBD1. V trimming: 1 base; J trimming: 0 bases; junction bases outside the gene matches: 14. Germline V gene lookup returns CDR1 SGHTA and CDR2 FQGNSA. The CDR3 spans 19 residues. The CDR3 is CASSLVGGGQGRSSYEQYF. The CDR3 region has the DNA TGTGCCAGCAGCTTAGTAGGAGGCGGACAGGGTAGGTCCTCCTACGAGCAGTACTTC.

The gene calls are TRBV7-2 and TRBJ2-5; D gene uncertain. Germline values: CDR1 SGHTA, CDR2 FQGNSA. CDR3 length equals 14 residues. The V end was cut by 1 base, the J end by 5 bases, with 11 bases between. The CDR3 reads CASSLGPVGETQYF. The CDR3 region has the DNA TGTGCCAGCAGCTTAGGCCCGGTTGGGGAGACCCAGTACTTC.

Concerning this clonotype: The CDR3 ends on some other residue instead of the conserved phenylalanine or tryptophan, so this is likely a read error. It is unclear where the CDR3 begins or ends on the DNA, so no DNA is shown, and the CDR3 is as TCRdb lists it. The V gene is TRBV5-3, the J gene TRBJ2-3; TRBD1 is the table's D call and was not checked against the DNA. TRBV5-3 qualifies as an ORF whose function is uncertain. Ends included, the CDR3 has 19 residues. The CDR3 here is CARSLTVEDSSSTSSTLGT.

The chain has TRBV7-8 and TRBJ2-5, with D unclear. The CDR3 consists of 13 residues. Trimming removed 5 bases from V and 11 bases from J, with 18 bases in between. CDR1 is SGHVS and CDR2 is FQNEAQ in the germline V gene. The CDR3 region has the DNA TGTGCCAGCAGCCCAGGTGGGCCTAATGAGCAGTACTTC. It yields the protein CASSPGGPNEQYF.

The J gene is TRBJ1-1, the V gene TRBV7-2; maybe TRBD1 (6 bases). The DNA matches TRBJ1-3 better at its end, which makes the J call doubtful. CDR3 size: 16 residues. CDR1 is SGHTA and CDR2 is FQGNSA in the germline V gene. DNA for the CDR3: TGTGCCAGCAGCTACACAGGGTTGAGCTCTGGAAACACCATATATTTT. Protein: CASSYTGLSSGNTIYF.

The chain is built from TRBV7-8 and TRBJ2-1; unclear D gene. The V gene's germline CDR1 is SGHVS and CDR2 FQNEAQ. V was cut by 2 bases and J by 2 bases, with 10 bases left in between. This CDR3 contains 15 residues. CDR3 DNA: TGTGCCAGCAGCTTACTGCTGTCCGCCTACAATGAGCAGTTCTTC. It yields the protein CASSLLLSAYNEQFF.

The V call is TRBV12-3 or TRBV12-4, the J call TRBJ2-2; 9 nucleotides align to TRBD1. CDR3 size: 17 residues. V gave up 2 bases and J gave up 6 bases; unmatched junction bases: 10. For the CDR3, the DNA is TGTGCCAGCAGTTTAAATGCCGGGACAGGGAAAGCCGGGGAGCTGTTTTTT. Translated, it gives CASSLNAGTGKAGELFF.

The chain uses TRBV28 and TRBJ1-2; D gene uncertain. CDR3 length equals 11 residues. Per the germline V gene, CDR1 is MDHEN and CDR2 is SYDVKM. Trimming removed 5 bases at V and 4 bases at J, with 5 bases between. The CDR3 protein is CASSGPYGYTF. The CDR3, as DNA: TGTGCCAGCAGTGGACCCTATGGCTACACCTTC.

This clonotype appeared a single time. CDR3 protein: CASSPDRGETQYF. The CDR3 DNA reads TGTGCCAGCAGCCCGGACAGGGGAGAGACCCAGTACTTC. The chain uses TRBV7-8 and TRBJ2-5; TRBD1 matches at 9 bases. The germline CDR1 and CDR2 sequences are SGHVS and FQNEAQ. J lost 4 bases, V lost 5 bases, and 2 bases had no gene match. This CDR3 contains 13 residues.

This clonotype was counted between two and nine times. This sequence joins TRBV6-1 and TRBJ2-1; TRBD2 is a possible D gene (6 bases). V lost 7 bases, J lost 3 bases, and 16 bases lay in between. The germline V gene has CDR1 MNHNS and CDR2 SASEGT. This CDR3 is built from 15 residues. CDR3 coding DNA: TGTGCCAGCAATCCGGACGGAGGGTACTACAATGAGCAGTTCTTC. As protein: CASNPDGGYYNEQFF.

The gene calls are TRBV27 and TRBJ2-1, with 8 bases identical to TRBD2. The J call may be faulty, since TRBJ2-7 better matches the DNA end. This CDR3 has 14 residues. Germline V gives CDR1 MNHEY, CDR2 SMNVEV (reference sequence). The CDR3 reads CASSSGTSSYEQYF. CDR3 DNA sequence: TGTGCCAGCAGTTCCGGGACTAGCTCCTACGAGCAGTACTTC.

CDR3 protein: CASSLGGTDNEQFF. The CDR3 DNA reads as TGTGCCAGCAGTTTAGGAGGGACCGACAATGAGCAGTTCTTC. The rearrangement uses TRBV12-3 or TRBV12-4 and TRBJ2-1; D is possibly TRBD1 or TRBD2 (5 bases each). CDR3 length: 14 amino acids. Trimming took 1 base from V and 5 from J, leaving 9 bases between them.

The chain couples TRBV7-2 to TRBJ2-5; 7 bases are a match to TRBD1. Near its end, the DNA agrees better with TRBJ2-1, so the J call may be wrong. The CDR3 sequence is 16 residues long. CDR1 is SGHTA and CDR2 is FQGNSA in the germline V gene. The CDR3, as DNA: TGTGCCAGCAGCACCAACCCCGTGACAGGGCACGTCGGGCAGTTCTTC. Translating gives CASSTNPVTGHVGQFF.

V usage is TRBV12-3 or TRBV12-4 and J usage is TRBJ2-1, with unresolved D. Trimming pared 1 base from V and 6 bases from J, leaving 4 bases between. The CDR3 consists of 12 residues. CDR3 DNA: TGTGCCAGCAGTTTAGTACTCAATGAGCAGTTCTTC. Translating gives CASSLVLNEQFF.

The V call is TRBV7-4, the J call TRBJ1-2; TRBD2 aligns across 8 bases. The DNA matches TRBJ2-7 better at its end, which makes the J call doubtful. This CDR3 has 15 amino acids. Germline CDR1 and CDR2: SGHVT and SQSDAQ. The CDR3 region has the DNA TGTGCCAGCAGCTTAGCCGGGACTAGGGAAGACGAGCAGTACTTC. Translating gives CASSLAGTREDEQYF.

The CDR3 protein is CASSYHRENGDYGYTF. Here the CDR3 DNA reads TGTGCCAGCAGTTACCACAGGGAAAACGGTGACTATGGCTACACCTTC. The rearrangement joins TRBV7-4 to TRBJ2-4; TRBD1 is a possible D gene (6 bases). The DNA end is more similar to TRBJ1-2, so the J call may be wrong. Germline V lookup: CDR1 SGHVT, CDR2 SQSDAQ. CDR3 length equals 16 residues.

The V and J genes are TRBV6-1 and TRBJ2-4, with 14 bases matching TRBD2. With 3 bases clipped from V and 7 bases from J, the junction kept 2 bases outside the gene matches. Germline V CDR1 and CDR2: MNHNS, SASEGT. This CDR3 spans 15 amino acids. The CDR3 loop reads CASSETSGGANIQYF. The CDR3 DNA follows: TGTGCCAGCAGTGAGACTAGCGGGGGGGCCAACATTCAGTACTTC.

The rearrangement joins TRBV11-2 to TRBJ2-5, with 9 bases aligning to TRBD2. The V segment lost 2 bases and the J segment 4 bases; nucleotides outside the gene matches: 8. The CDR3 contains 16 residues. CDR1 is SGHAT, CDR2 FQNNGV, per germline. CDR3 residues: CASSLSLAGLGETQYF. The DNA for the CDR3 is TGTGCCAGCAGCTTAAGCCTAGCGGGGTTGGGAGAGACCCAGTACTTC.

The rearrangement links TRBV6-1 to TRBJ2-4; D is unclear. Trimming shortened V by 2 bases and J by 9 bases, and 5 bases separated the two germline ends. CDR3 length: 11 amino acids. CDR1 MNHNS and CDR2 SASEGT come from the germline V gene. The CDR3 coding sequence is TGTGCCAGCAGTGAAAGCCGCATTCAGTACTTC. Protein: CASSESRIQYF.

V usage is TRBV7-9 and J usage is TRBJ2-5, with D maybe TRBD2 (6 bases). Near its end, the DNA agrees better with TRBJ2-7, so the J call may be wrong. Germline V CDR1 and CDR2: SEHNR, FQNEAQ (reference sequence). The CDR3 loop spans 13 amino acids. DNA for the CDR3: TGTGCCAGCAGCTCAACGGAGGGCTACGAGCAGTACTTC. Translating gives CASSSTEGYEQYF.

The CDR3 nucleotides read TGTGCCAGCAGTTTGACAGTGACTTTGTACCAAGAGACCCAGTACTTC. Residues: CASSLTVTLYQETQYF. The chain carries TRBV12-3 or TRBV12-4 and TRBJ2-5; D is possibly TRBD1 (5 bases). V was shortened by 3 bases and J by 0 bases, with 14 bases between the two germline ends. CDR3 size: 16 residues.

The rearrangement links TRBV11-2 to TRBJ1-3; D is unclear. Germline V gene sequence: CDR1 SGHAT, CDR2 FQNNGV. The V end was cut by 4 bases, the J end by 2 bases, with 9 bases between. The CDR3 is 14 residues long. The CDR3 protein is CASSSASAGNTIYF. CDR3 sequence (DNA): TGTGCCAGCAGCTCCGCTAGCGCTGGAAACACCATATATTTT.

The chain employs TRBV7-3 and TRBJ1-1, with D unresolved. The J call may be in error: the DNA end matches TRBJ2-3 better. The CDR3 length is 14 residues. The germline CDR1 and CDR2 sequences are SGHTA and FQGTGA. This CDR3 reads CASSLGGTTDTQYF. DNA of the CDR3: TGTGCCAGCAGCTTAGGCGGAACCACAGATACGCAGTATTTT.